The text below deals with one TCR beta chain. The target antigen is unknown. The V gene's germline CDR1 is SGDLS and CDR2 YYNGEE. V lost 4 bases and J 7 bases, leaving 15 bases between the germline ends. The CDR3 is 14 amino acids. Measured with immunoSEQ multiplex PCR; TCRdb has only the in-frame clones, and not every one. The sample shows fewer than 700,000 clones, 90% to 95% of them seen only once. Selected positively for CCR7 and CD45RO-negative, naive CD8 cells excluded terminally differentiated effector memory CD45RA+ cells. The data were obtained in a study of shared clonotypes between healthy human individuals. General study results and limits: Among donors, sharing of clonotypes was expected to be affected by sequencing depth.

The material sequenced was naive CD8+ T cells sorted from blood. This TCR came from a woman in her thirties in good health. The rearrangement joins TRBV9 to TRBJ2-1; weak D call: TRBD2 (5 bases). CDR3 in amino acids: CASSPGLGLNEQFF. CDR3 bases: TGTGCCAGCAGCCCCGGACTCGGATTGAATGAGCAGTTCTTC.